This TCR beta chain was found in a study of identical twins' blood T cells. Study-wide results and caveats: Twin similarity might stem from environmental factors, not only genetics. Abundant TCRbeta CDR3s overlapped more between twins than with unrelated donors.

The CDR3 spans 15 residues. The ends lost 1 base at V and 13 bases at J; junction bases unmatched: 16. Germline CDR1 is SGHKS and CDR2 is YYEKEE (reference sequence). Reared together, all three twin pairs probably met the same infectious agents and vaccines. TCR cDNA libraries were made from RNA using a previously described, modified protocol. TCRdb independently ran MiXCR on the 5' RACE reads; one entry per CDR3 protein. The data show 300,000 to 450,000 distinct CDR3 sequences, 28% seen once. In the case of this clonotype: The antigen remains undetermined.

The V and J genes are TRBV5-5 and TRBJ1-2, with 7 positions matching TRBD1. The specimen was PBMCs. The source is a woman aged 18 to 55 in good health. CDR3 residues: CASSLFVRTGRRSTF. The CDR3 DNA reads as TGTGCCAGCAGCTTGTTTGTTCGGACAGGTCGGCGGAGCACCTTC.